Presented here are 17 T cell receptor beta chains from one specimen sequenced in a study of control samples from healthy donors and cancer patients. The assay was immunoSEQ multiplex PCR, and TCRdb's table has in-frame clones only and misses some. The sample includes about 170,000 clones, about 86% of them seen just once. Material: blood. Receptors were obtained from a woman aged 30 to 39 in good health.

This chain links TRBV9 with TRBJ1-1, with D tentatively TRBD1 (5 bases). Trimming removed 1 base from V and 3 bases from J, with 13 bases in between. This CDR3 is built from 15 residues. Germline V gives CDR1 SGDLS, CDR2 YYNGEE. In DNA form, the CDR3 reads TGTGCCAGCAGCGTAAGTCCCAGGGCTCACACTGAAGCTTTCTTT. As protein: CASSVSPRAHTEAFF.

CDR3 bases: TGCGCCAGCAGCCAAGCCCCACCGGCAAGTAAGGGAACCTACGAGCAGTACTTC. It translates to CASSQAPPASKGTYEQYF. The genes are TRBV4-1 and TRBJ2-7, with unresolved D. The germline CDR1 and CDR2 sequences are MGHRA and YSYEKL. Trimming cost V 1 base and J 2 bases, with 21 bases left between them. The CDR3 is made up of 18 amino acids.

This chain links TRBV5-1 with TRBJ2-5; 10 nucleotides align to TRBD2. J was trimmed by 4 bases and V by 4 bases; bases with no gene match: 7. The germline V gene has CDR1 SGHRS and CDR2 YFSETQ. CDR3 length: 15 amino acids. The CDR3 protein is CASSRGTSVSETQYF. The CDR3 DNA is TGCGCCAGCAGCAGGGGGACTAGCGTATCAGAGACCCAGTACTTC.

This rearrangement joins TRBV7-9 to TRBJ1-2, with TRBD1 matching 9 bases. Looked up from germline, CDR1 is SEHNR and CDR2 is FQNEAQ (reference sequence). The V segment lost 5 bases and the J segment 4 bases; nucleotides outside the gene matches: 2. This CDR3 region has 13 residues. In DNA, the CDR3 is TGTGCCAGCAGCCAGGGACAGGGCTATGGCTACACCTTC. Protein sequence: CASSQGQGYGYTF.

The count of this clone is one. The CDR3 DNA sequence: TGTGCCAGCAGCCAAGATCGGGGTTACACCATATATTTT. Amino acids: CASSQDRGYTIYF. V gene TRBV14 combines with J gene TRBJ1-3; D is unclear. Germline values: CDR1 SGHDN, CDR2 FVKESK. The CDR3 runs to 13 residues. The V gene lost 0 bases and the J gene lost 8 bases, with 8 bases spanning the gap.

The chain links TRBV30 to TRBJ1-6; unclear D gene. Trimming shortened V by 3 bases and J by 10 bases, and 16 bases separated the two germline ends. Germline V gene lookup returns CDR1 GTSNPN and CDR2 SVGIG (reference sequence). The CDR3 is 14 amino acids. The CDR3 nucleotides are TGTGCCTGGAGGGGTGATAACCCGAAATCACCCCTCCACTTT. Translated: CAWRGDNPKSPLHF.

This chain connects TRBV12-5 to TRBJ1-1, with D tentatively TRBD1 (5 bases). The CDR3 has 13 residues. V lost 7 bases, J lost 0 bases, and 9 bases lay in between. CDR1 is LGHNT, CDR2 FRNRAP, per germline. This chain's CDR3 is CASARGVNTEAFF. DNA for the CDR3: TGTGCTAGTGCAAGGGGTGTGAACACTGAAGCTTTCTTT.

The V and J genes are TRBV28 and TRBJ2-7, with 14 bases matching TRBD2. This CDR3 comprises 16 residues. Per germline, CDR1 MDHEN and CDR2 SYDVKM. J was trimmed by 6 bases and V by 3 bases; bases with no gene match: 7. CDR3 nucleotide sequence: TGTGCCAGCAGTTTGTCGGGACTAGCGGGAGTTGGCGAGCAGTACTTC. Its protein product is CASSLSGLAGVGEQYF.

The rearrangement links TRBV6-6 to TRBJ1-4; no reliable D call. CDR1 is MNHNY and CDR2 is SVGAGI in the germline V gene (reference sequence). The CDR3 is 14 amino acids. V was trimmed by 2 bases and J by 3 bases, leaving 7 bases between them. Here the CDR3 reads CASSYRVPNEKLFF. Here the CDR3 DNA reads TGTGCCAGCAGTTACAGGGTCCCTAATGAAAAACTGTTTTTT.

The CDR3 DNA follows: TGTGCCTGGACGGGACTAGCGGGGGGGAACACCGGGGAGCTGTTTTTT. Translating it yields CAWTGLAGGNTGELFF. V is TRBV30 and J is TRBJ2-2; 15 bases align to TRBD2. Germline CDR1 is GTSNPN and CDR2 is SVGIG (reference sequence). CDR3 length: 16 amino acids. Germline trimming cut 4 bases from V and 1 base from J; bases unmatched to any gene: 1. Looking up the rest from reference TRBV30 and TRBJ2-2 gives the full variable domain: SQTIHQWPATLVQPVGSPLSLECTVEGTSNPNLYWYRQAAGRGLQLLFYSVGIGQISSEVPQNLSASRPQDRQFILSSKKLLLSDSGFYLCAWTGLAGGNTGELFFGEGSRLTVL.

V usage is TRBV12-3 or TRBV12-4 and J usage is TRBJ1-2; possibly TRBD1 for D (5 bases). Trimming took off 2 bases at V and 12 bases at J, with 16 bases between the two ends. CDR3 length: 13 amino acids. DNA for the CDR3: TGTGCCAGCAGTTTAATCGCCGGGACGGACCACACCTTC. Protein product: CASSLIAGTDHTF.

The chain is built from TRBV6-2 or TRBV6-3 and TRBJ1-1; D not resolved. This CDR3 is 15 amino acids long. The V end lost 5 bases, the J end lost 1 base, and 14 bases lay between the germline ends. CDR1 and CDR2 (germline): MNHEY, SVGEGT. The CDR3 protein is CASSPSSRANTEAFF. Written as DNA, the CDR3 is TGTGCCAGCAGTCCGAGTTCAAGGGCGAACACTGAAGCTTTCTTT.

J is TRBJ1-1 and V is TRBV30; D is unclear. CDR1 is GTSNPN and CDR2 is SVGIG in the germline V gene (reference sequence). CDR3 size: 14 residues. The V gene lost 2 bases and the J gene lost 3 bases, with 13 bases spanning the gap. The CDR3 here is CAWSWAGTDTEAFF. For the CDR3, the DNA is TGTGCCTGGAGTTGGGCGGGAACGGACACTGAAGCTTTCTTT.

This clone showed up just a few times. The V call is TRBV27, the J call TRBJ2-1; TRBD2 matches 8 bases. Germline CDR1 reads MNHEY; CDR2 reads SMNVEV (reference sequence). V dropped 5 bases and J dropped 8; count of bases not matched to a gene: 5. The CDR3 covers 13 residues. CDR3 DNA sequence: TGTGCCAGCAGTGCGGGACTAGTCTATGAGCAGTTCTTC. This gives the protein CASSAGLVYEQFF.

This clone has only a few counts. V and J are TRBV15 and TRBJ2-7, with D possibly being TRBD1 (7 bases). Germline CDR1 LNHNV, CDR2 YYDKDF (reference sequence). The V end was cut by 1 base, the J end by 7 bases, with 17 bases between. This CDR3 is built from 15 residues. The CDR3 here is CATSRGAGPGGEQYV. The CDR3 bases are TGTGCCACCAGCAGAGGGGCCGGCCCAGGGGGGGAGCAGTACGTC.

The gene calls are TRBV14 and TRBJ2-1, with 8 bases lining up with TRBD1. Germline CDR1 and CDR2: SGHDN and FVKESK. Trimming at V came to 6 bases and at J to 7 bases, leaving 8 bases not matched to a gene. The CDR3 totals 14 residues. Here the CDR3 reads CASSGWTGRNEQFF. The CDR3 coding sequence is TGTGCCAGCAGTGGTTGGACAGGGAGGAATGAGCAGTTCTTC.

This clone was seen just once. V gene TRBV19 combines with J gene TRBJ1-1; D unclear. The germline V gene has CDR1 LNHDA and CDR2 SQIVND (reference sequence). The V gene lost 6 bases and the J gene lost 1 base, with 15 bases spanning the gap. The CDR3 sequence is 15 residues long. The CDR3: CASRWKGESNTEAFF. The CDR3 DNA sequence: TGTGCCAGTAGGTGGAAGGGAGAGTCGAACACTGAAGCTTTCTTT.